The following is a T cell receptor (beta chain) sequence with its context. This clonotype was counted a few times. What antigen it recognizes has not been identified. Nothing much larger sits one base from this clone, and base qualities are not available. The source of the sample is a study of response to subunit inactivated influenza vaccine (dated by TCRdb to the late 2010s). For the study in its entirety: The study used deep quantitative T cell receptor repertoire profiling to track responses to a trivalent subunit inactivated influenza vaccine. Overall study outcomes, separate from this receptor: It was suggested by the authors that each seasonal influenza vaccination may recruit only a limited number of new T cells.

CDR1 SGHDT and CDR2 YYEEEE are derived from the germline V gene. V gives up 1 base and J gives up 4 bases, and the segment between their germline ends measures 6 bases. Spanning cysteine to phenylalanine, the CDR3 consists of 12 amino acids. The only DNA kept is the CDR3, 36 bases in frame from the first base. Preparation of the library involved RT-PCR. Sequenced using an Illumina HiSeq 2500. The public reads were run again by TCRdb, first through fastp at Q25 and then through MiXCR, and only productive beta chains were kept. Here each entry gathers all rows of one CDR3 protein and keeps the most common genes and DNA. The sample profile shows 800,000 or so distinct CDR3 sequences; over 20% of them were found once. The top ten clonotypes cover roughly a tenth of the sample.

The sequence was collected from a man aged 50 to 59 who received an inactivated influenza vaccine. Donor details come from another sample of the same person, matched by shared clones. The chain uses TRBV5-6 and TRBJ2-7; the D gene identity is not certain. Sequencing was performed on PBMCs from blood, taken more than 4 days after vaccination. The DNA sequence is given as TGTGCCAGCAGCTTGAACCAGTACGAGCAGTACTTC. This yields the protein CASSLNQYEQYF.